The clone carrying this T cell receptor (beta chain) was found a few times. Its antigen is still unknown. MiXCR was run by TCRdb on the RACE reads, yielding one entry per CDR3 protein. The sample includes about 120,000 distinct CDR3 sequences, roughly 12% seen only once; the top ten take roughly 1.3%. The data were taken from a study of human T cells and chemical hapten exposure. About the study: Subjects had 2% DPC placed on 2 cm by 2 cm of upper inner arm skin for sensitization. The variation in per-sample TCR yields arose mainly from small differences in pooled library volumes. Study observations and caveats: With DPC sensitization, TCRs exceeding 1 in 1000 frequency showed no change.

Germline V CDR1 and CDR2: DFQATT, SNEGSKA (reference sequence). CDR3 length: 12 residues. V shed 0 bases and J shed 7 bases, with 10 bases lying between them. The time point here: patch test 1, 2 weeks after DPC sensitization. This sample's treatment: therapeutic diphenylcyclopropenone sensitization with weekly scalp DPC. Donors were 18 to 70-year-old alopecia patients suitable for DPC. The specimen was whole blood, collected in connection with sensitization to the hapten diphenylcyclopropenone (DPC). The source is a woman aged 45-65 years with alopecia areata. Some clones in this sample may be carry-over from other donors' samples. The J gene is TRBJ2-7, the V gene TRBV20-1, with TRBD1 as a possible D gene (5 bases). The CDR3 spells CSAREAGREQYF. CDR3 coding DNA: TGCAGTGCTAGAGAAGCAGGGCGGGAGCAGTACTTC.